The rows below give T cell receptor beta chains drawn from one sample of a study of blood T cell repertoires in COVID-19. TCRdb's copy holds only in-frame clones and misses some; the assay was immunoSEQ multiplex PCR. The table has 150,000 or so clones, 88% seen once. The sequenced material came from peripheral blood. These TCRs come from a man in his sixties with acute or convalescent COVID-19. The CDR3 runs from the conserved cysteine through the conserved F or W. A D gene is named only where the DNA matches it firmly. Expanded clones are given a class, and other clones once, few, many or no size at all.

>TRBJ1-4|.|.|TRBV6-5
CASSYSNWQTNEKLFF
TGTGCCAGCAGTTACTCGAATTGGCAAACTAATGAAAAACTGTTTTTT
>TRBJ1-2|.|.|TRBV4-3
CASSQDTGLGYGYTF
TGCGCCAGCAGCCAAGATACGGGATTGGGCTATGGCTACACCTTC
>TRBJ1-1|.|few|TRBV28
CASTTKKRGGHTEAFF
TGTGCCAGCACCACTAAAAAGAGGGGGGGGCACACTGAAGCTTTCTTT
>TRBJ2-2|.|.|TRBV19
CASSLHNLAGGNTGELFF
TGTGCCAGTAGTCTCCATAACCTAGCAGGGGGGAATACCGGGGAGCTGTTTTTT
>TRBJ2-2|TRBD1|.|TRBV2
CASTEQGRNTGELFF
TGTGCCAGCACCGAACAGGGGCGGAACACCGGGGAGCTGTTTTTT
>TRBJ1-1|.|.|TRBV18
CASSPSREGTEAFF
TGTGCCAGCTCACCATCCAGGGAGGGCACTGAAGCTTTCTTT
>TRBJ2-3|TRBD2|.|TRBV11-2
CASSTVGGGITDTQYF
TGTGCCAGCAGCACAGTAGGCGGGGGAATAACAGATACGCAGTATTTT
>TRBJ1-1|TRBD1|.|TRBV19
CASSRTGGRGEAFF
TGTGCCAGTAGTAGGACAGGGGGCCGTGGTGAAGCTTTCTTT
>TRBJ1-2|.|.|TRBV5-4
CASRLGNREGYGYTF
TGTGCCAGCAGGCTTGGGAACAGGGAGGGATATGGCTACACCTTC
>TRBJ2-7|TRBD1|.|TRBV18
CASSPGDRVYEQYF
TGTGCCAGCTCACCAGGGGACAGGGTGTACGAGCAGTACTTC
>TRBJ1-5|.|.|TRBV7-8
CASSLEGTTGQPQHF
TGTGCCAGCAGCTTAGAGGGGACAACCGGCCAGCCCCAGCATTTT
>TRBJ2-2|TRBD2|.|TRBV5-1
CASSLGLAGGRTGELFF
TGCGCCAGCAGCTTGGGACTAGCGGGGGGGCGCACCGGGGAGCTGTTTTTT
>TRBJ2-5|.|.|TRBV27
CASSLIPQGWETQYF
TGTGCCAGCAGTTTAATCCCCCAGGGCTGGGAGACCCAGTACTTC
>TRBJ2-4|TRBD2|.|TRBV24-1
CATSDPPSGGAAKNIQYF
TGTGCCACCAGTGATCCCCCGAGCGGGGGGGCAGCCAAAAACATTCAGTACTTC
>TRBJ1-6|TRBD1|.|TRBV9
CASSVASERGLYNSPLHF
TGTGCCAGCAGCGTAGCTAGCGAGAGGGGGCTTTATAATTCACCCCTCCACTTT
>TRBJ2-7|TRBD2|once|TRBV6-5
CASSQGRDYYEQYF
TGTGCCAGCAGCCAAGGCCGGGACTACTACGAGCAGTACTTC
>TRBJ1-2|.|.|TRBV9
CASQGGRRYTF
TGTGCCAGCCAAGGAGGGCGGCGCTACACCTTC
>TRBJ1-2|.|.|TRBV10-3
CAISDSDTGTPNYGYTF
TGTGCCATCAGTGATTCCGATACAGGGACCCCTAACTATGGCTACACCTTC
>TRBJ2-2|.|.|TRBV7-8
CASSFLATNTGELFF
TGTGCCAGCAGCTTCCTAGCGACGAACACCGGGGAGCTGTTTTTT
>TRBJ2-1|TRBD2|once|TRBV7-3
CASSPTGTTPGEQFF
TGTGCCAGCAGCCCAACCGGGACTACCCCGGGTGAGCAGTTCTTC
>TRBJ2-5|TRBD1|.|TRBV7-8
CASSSTHSGQGTQYF
TGTGCCAGCAGCTCGACCCACTCGGGACAGGGGACCCAGTACTTC
>TRBJ2-5|.|.|TRBV7-9
CASSLTTDQETQYF
TGTGCCAGCAGCTTAACGACAGACCAAGAGACCCAGTACTTC
>TRBJ2-1|TRBD2|.|TRBV15
CATSTRGLAGGRSYNEQFF
TGTGCCACCAGCACACGGGGACTAGCGGGGGGTAGGTCCTACAATGAGCAGTTCTTC
>TRBJ1-2|TRBD1|.|TRBV5-6
CASSLPTRGHYGYTF
TGTGCCAGCAGCTTGCCTACCAGGGGGCACTATGGCTACACCTTC
>TRBJ1-2|.|.|TRBV27
CASSLGGDYGYTF
TGTGCCAGCAGTCTAGGCGGTGACTATGGCTACACCTTC
>TRBJ1-6|TRBD1|.|TRBV6-5
CASSQTGVNSPLHF
TGTGCCAGCAGCCAAACAGGGGTTAATTCACCCCTCCACTTT
>TRBJ1-1|.|.|TRBV29-1
CSVERGGRPEDTEAFF
TGCAGCGTTGAACGGGGGGGTCGGCCTGAGGACACTGAAGCTTTCTTT
>TRBJ1-2|.|.|TRBV5-5
CASSLEQGRIYGYTF
TGTGCCAGCAGCTTGGAGCAGGGCCGGATCTATGGCTACACCTTC
>TRBJ2-3|TRBD1|.|TRBV10-3
CAISEFRDRGGADTQYF
TGTGCCATCAGTGAGTTCCGGGACAGGGGGGGAGCAGATACGCAGTATTTT
>TRBJ1-4|TRBD1|.|TRBV9
CASSATRTGVSEKLFF
TGTGCCAGCAGCGCCACGCGGACAGGGGTTAGTGAAAAACTGTTTTTT
>TRBJ2-2|.|.|TRBV7-3
CASSPSGPATGELFF
TGTGCCAGCAGCCCTTCGGGTCCCGCCACCGGGGAGCTGTTTTTT
>TRBJ2-1|TRBD2|.|TRBV5-1
CASSGGTSGGAVYNEQFF
TGCGCCAGCAGCGGCGGGACTAGCGGGGGGGCCGTCTACAATGAGCAGTTCTTC
>TRBJ1-6|.|.|TRBV28
CASNLRQGGSPLHF
TGTGCCAGCAACCTGCGGCAGGGAGGTTCACCCCTCCACTTT
>TRBJ2-3|TRBD2|.|TRBV18
CASSPLAGGIADTQYF
TGTGCCAGCTCACCTTTAGCGGGGGGTATCGCAGATACGCAGTATTTT
>TRBJ1-2|.|.|TRBV12-3/TRBV12-4
CASSSGLDYGYTF
TGTGCCAGCAGTTCAGGGTTGGACTATGGCTACACCTTC
>TRBJ1-2|.|.|TRBV20-1
CSASTRVNYGYTF
TGCAGTGCTAGTACGAGGGTTAACTATGGCTACACCTTC
>TRBJ2-7|TRBD1|.|TRBV7-3
CASSPGQGAEQYF
TGTGCCAGCAGCCCTGGACAGGGGGCCGAGCAGTACTTC
>TRBJ2-5|.|.|TRBV6-1
CASSDLVIQYF
TGTGCCAGCAGTGACCTAGTTATCCAGTACTTC
>TRBJ1-1|TRBD1|.|TRBV19
CASSTQQGAGEAFF
TGTGCCAGTAGTACCCAACAGGGGGCGGGTGAAGCTTTCTTT
>TRBJ2-3|.|.|TRBV5-4
CASSMTFLTGRTDTQYF
TGTGCCAGCAGTATGACATTCCTGACAGGACGCACAGATACGCAGTATTTT
>TRBJ1-2|.|.|TRBV6-6
CASSYSGDGYTF
TGTGCCAGCAGTTACTCAGGGGATGGCTACACCTTC
>TRBJ2-5|TRBD1|.|TRBV29-1
CSVVRDRDGETQYF
TGCAGCGTTGTTCGGGACAGGGACGGAGAGACCCAGTACTTC
>TRBJ1-2|.|.|TRBV3-1/TRBV3-2
CASSRTQGIAGYTF
TGTGCCAGCAGTCGAACCCAGGGAATCGCTGGCTACACCTTC